What follows are 27 T cell receptor beta chains derived from one specimen sequenced in a study of blood T cell repertoires in COVID-19. Profiling relied on immunoSEQ multiplex PCR, and the TCRdb table lists in-frame clones only, not all of them. The top ten clones hold approximately 16% of a sample with over 60,000 clones, 70% to 85% of them seen once. Sequencing was done on a sample of peripheral blood. These receptor sequences come from a man aged 80 or over with active COVID-19.

This clone was counted a single time. This rearrangement joins TRBV4-2 to TRBJ2-2; TRBD2 might be the D (5 bases). The V gene's germline CDR1 is LGHNA and CDR2 YNFKEQ. The CDR3 is 17 residues long. With 1 base removed from V and 4 bases from J, the gap between germline ends came to 16 bases. CDR3 coding DNA: TGTGCCAGCAGCCAAGGCATATCGGGGTCTGGCACCGGGGAGCTGTTTTTT. Translated, it gives CASSQGISGSGTGELFF.

This clone has at least ten counts. The genes are TRBV10-3 and TRBJ2-1; the match to TRBD2 covers 10 bases. Germline CDR1 ENHRY, CDR2 SYGVKD. The CDR3 loop spans 20 amino acids. J lost 0 bases, V lost 0 bases, and 11 bases had no gene match. The CDR3: CAISESELAGGLSSYNEQFF. The CDR3 nucleotides read TGTGCCATCAGTGAGTCAGAATTAGCGGGGGGCCTGAGCTCCTACAATGAGCAGTTCTTC.

The gene calls are TRBV7-9 and TRBJ1-1; the D gene is possibly TRBD1 (5 bases). This CDR3 is built from 16 residues. The V and J ends lost 3 bases and 1 base respectively, with 15 bases between them. Germline V gene sequence: CDR1 SEHNR, CDR2 FQNEAQ (reference sequence). As DNA, the CDR3 is TGTGCCAGCAGCTTCTCGGGGCCGCGGGGGAACACTGAAGCTTTCTTT. Its translation: CASSFSGPRGNTEAFF.

The chain has TRBV6-2 or TRBV6-3 and TRBJ2-7, with 8 bases fitting TRBD1. This CDR3 contains 14 residues. CDR1 and CDR2 from the germline V gene are MNHEY and SVGEGT. V was pared by 2 bases and J by 6 bases, with 6 bases of the junction left unmatched. CDR3 nucleotides: TGTGCCAGCAGTTACCAAGGACAGGGTCGCGAGCAGTACTTC. It encodes CASSYQGQGREQYF.

The J gene is TRBJ2-5, the V gene TRBV7-6, with no clear D. Trimming removed 5 bases at V and 0 bases at J, with 16 bases between. The CDR3 contains 16 residues. Germline CDR1 SGHVS, CDR2 FNYEAQ. The chain's CDR3 is CASSLEGRLYQETQYF. The CDR3 nucleotides are TGTGCCAGCAGCCTCGAAGGTAGACTGTACCAAGAGACCCAGTACTTC.

This rearrangement joins TRBV7-2 to TRBJ2-6; 11 bases map to TRBD1. This CDR3 region has 19 residues. J gave up 1 base and V 3 bases, and 8 bases lay outside the gene matches. Germline V gene data show CDR1 as SGHTA and CDR2 as FQGNSA. The CDR3 loop reads CASSFRWGQGESGANVLTF. In DNA, the CDR3 is TGTGCCAGCAGCTTTCGGTGGGGACAGGGGGAATCTGGGGCCAACGTCCTGACTTTC.

V gene TRBV3-1 (or the pseudogene TRBV3-2) combines with J gene TRBJ1-5, with TRBD1 matching 11 bases. Trimming cost V 4 bases and J 3 bases; bases outside gene matches: 5. Germline V gene data show CDR1 as LGHDT and CDR2 as YNNKEL (reference sequence). The length of the CDR3 is 16 residues. CDR3: CASSRTGGADNQPQHF. Written as DNA, the CDR3 is TGTGCCAGCAGCCGGACAGGGGGCGCCGACAATCAGCCCCAGCATTTT.

The chain uses TRBV19 and TRBJ1-3; maybe TRBD1 (6 bases). The CDR3 runs 13 residues. V lost 7 bases and J 7 bases, leaving 14 bases between the germline ends. Germline V lookup: CDR1 LNHDA, CDR2 SQIVND (reference sequence). The CDR3 spells CASTYGGGNTIYF. The CDR3 bases are TGTGCCAGTACCTACGGCGGGGGCAACACCATATATTTT.

The chain carries TRBV7-2 and TRBJ2-7; 13 nucleotides align to TRBD2. Germline assignment: CDR1 SGHTA and CDR2 FQGNSA. The J segment lost 6 bases and the V segment lost 3 bases, leaving 5 bases of the junction unmatched. The CDR3 has 15 amino acids. The CDR3 nucleotides read TGTGCCAGCAGCTTCGGACTAGCGGGAGAAGGCGAGCAGTACTTC. It specifies CASSFGLAGEGEQYF.

CDR3 nucleotide sequence: TGTGCCAGCGGGGGGGCGGGAGTTACAGATACGCAGTATTTT. As protein: CASGGAGVTDTQYF. The chain employs TRBV6-5 and TRBJ2-3, with D tentatively TRBD2 (7 bases). Trimming took off 8 bases at V and 3 bases at J, with 15 bases between the two ends. The CDR3 is 14 residues long. The germline gives CDR1 MNHEY, CDR2 SVGAGI.

V usage is TRBV5-1 and J usage is TRBJ2-3; TRBD2 agrees at 9 bases. This CDR3 spans 16 amino acids. The junction had 5 bases not matched to a gene; V was cut back by 0 bases and J by 3 bases. The germline V gene has CDR1 SGHRS and CDR2 YFSETQ. Written as DNA, the CDR3 is TGCGCCAGCAGCTTGGCCCCAGCGGGGGGAACAGATACGCAGTATTTT. Its translation is CASSLAPAGGTDTQYF.

The chain combines TRBV29-1 with TRBJ1-3; maybe TRBD1 (5 bases). V lost 4 bases, J lost 0 bases, and 10 bases lay in between. The CDR3 has 14 amino acids. CDR1 SQVTM and CDR2 ANQGSEA come from the germline V gene. Here the CDR3 reads CSVVRQGSGNTIYF. CDR3 nucleotides: TGCAGCGTTGTACGCCAGGGCTCTGGAAACACCATATATTTT.

The CDR3: CSTTGDLHNEQFF. The DNA for the CDR3 is TGCAGCACTACGGGGGACCTCCACAATGAGCAGTTCTTC. This chain joins TRBV29-1 and TRBJ2-1; perhaps TRBD2 as D (6 bases). Trimming pared 8 bases from V and 5 bases from J, leaving 16 bases between. The CDR3 extends over 13 amino acids. Germline V gene sequence: CDR1 SQVTM, CDR2 ANQGSEA.

V and J are TRBV5-1 and TRBJ2-5; D might be TRBD1 (6 bases). Germline CDR1 is SGHRS and CDR2 is YFSETQ. V shed 0 bases and J shed 5 bases, with 11 bases lying between them. CDR3 length: 14 residues. CDR3 loop: CASSLGTGSETQYF. CDR3 in DNA: TGCGCCAGCAGCTTGGGTACAGGGTCGGAGACCCAGTACTTC.

This clone has a handful of counts. The V gene is TRBV30, the J gene TRBJ1-2; the D gene is possibly TRBD1 (6 bases). V lost 4 bases and J 5 bases, leaving 23 bases between the germline ends. This CDR3 region has 16 residues. Per germline, CDR1 GTSNPN and CDR2 SVGIG (reference sequence). In DNA form, the CDR3 reads TGTGCCTGGAATCCCACAGGGTTTGATCTCATTTATGGCTACACCTTC. Its protein product is CAWNPTGFDLIYGYTF.

The gene calls are TRBV7-2 and TRBJ2-3; 11 bases align to TRBD2. Unmatched junction bases numbered 2, after V lost 1 base and J lost 2 bases. CDR1 and CDR2 (germline): SGHTA, FQGNSA. The CDR3 spans 16 residues. CDR3 region: CASSLGLAGHTDTQYF. CDR3 sequence (DNA): TGTGCCAGCAGCTTAGGACTAGCGGGGCACACAGATACGCAGTATTTT.

This chain connects TRBV9 to TRBJ2-7; D perhaps matches TRBD1 (6 bases). Germline CDR1 and CDR2: SGDLS and YYNGEE. The germline V and J ends were trimmed by 3 bases and 3 bases, with 10 bases remaining between them. There are 13 residues in the CDR3. The CDR3 DNA sequence: TGTGCCAGCAGCGGGGGGCCCCACTACGAGCAGTACTTC. It codes for CASSGGPHYEQYF.

This chain uses TRBV5-5 with TRBJ1-3; D not certain. This CDR3 region has 15 residues. Germline CDR1 is SGHKS and CDR2 is YYEKEE (reference sequence). Trimming pared 4 bases from V and 0 bases from J, leaving 11 bases between. The CDR3 DNA follows: TGTGCCAGCAGCCTAACCCCGGGCTCTGGAAACACCATATATTTT. Its protein is CASSLTPGSGNTIYF.

This clone was counted between two and nine times. V is TRBV5-1 and J is TRBJ1-6, with D possibly being TRBD1 (5 bases). V was shortened by 0 bases and J by 9 bases, with 13 bases between the two germline ends. CDR3 size: 15 residues. Germline values: CDR1 SGHRS, CDR2 YFSETQ. CDR3 region: CASSLAAGRGSPLHF. The CDR3 DNA follows: TGCGCCAGCAGCTTGGCCGCAGGGCGCGGTTCACCCCTCCACTTT.

The chain recombines TRBV18 with TRBJ2-3; D may be TRBD1 (5 bases). V lost 6 bases and J 6 bases, leaving 16 bases between the germline ends. Germline CDR1 and CDR2: KGHSH and LQKENI. This CDR3 is built from 14 residues. CDR3 nucleotides: TGTGCCAGCTCTAGGGGCTCGGATTCGGATACGCAGTATTTT. The encoded protein is CASSRGSDSDTQYF.

The V call is TRBV4-2, the J call TRBJ1-2; TRBD1 is a possible D gene (5 bases). The CDR3 loop spans 15 amino acids. The germline V and J ends were trimmed by 0 bases and 0 bases, with 8 bases remaining between them. Germline values: CDR1 LGHNA, CDR2 YNFKEQ. The CDR3 is CASSQDDSPNYGYTF. DNA of the CDR3: TGTGCCAGCAGCCAAGATGACAGCCCTAACTATGGCTACACCTTC.

The gene calls are TRBV28 and TRBJ1-4; TRBD1 aligns across 7 bases. Germline CDR1 reads MDHEN; CDR2 reads SYDVKM. The CDR3 runs to 13 residues. J lost 6 bases, V lost 6 bases, and 4 bases had no gene match. CDR3 in amino acids: CASRTGTDEKLFF. CDR3 nucleotide sequence: TGTGCCAGCAGGACAGGGACGGATGAAAAACTGTTTTTT.

The chain couples TRBV3-1 (or the pseudogene TRBV3-2) to TRBJ2-1, with TRBD2 matching 12 bases. CDR1 LGHDT and CDR2 YNNKEL come from the germline V gene (reference sequence). V lost 0 bases, J lost 1 base, and 7 bases stayed unmatched. The CDR3 extends over 19 amino acids. This CDR3 is CASSQDRLAGGSSYNEQFF. The CDR3 nucleotides are TGTGCCAGCAGCCAAGATAGGCTAGCGGGAGGGTCTTCCTACAATGAGCAGTTCTTC.

The chain couples TRBV7-2 to TRBJ2-4, with 9 bases fitting TRBD2. The CDR3 runs to 14 residues. The V segment lost 3 bases and the J segment 4 bases; nucleotides outside the gene matches: 1. Germline V lookup: CDR1 SGHTA, CDR2 FQGNSA. In nucleotides, the CDR3 is TGTGCCAGCAGCTTTCTAGCGGGGAAAAACATTCAGTACTTC. Translation gives CASSFLAGKNIQYF.

This clone was seen more than once but under ten times. The chain has TRBV28 and TRBJ1-1; D is uncertain. This CDR3 is 11 amino acids long. Deletions cut 8 bases from V and 5 bases from J, with 9 bases between. Germline values: CDR1 MDHEN, CDR2 SYDVKM. CDR3 sequence (DNA): TGTGCCAGCCAAACTCATACTGAAGCTTTCTTT. Translated, it gives CASQTHTEAFF.

This clone has just a few counts. V is TRBV14 and J is TRBJ1-6; a weak D match, TRBD1 (6 bases). The length of the CDR3 is 14 residues. The germline V gene encodes CDR1 SGHDN and CDR2 FVKESK. The V and J ends lost 5 bases and 10 bases respectively, with 15 bases between them. The CDR3 DNA reads as TGTGCCAGCAGCTACGGACAGTTAGGATCACCCCTCCACTTT. It encodes CASSYGQLGSPLHF.

This chain connects TRBV7-8 to TRBJ2-7; 9 bases align to TRBD2. Germline V gene data show CDR1 as SGHVS and CDR2 as FQNEAQ. V was pared by 2 bases and J by 7 bases, with 3 bases of the junction left unmatched. CDR3 size: 13 residues. CDR3 sequence (DNA): TGTGCCAGCAGCTTATGGACTAGCGAAGAGCAGTACTTC. It is translated as CASSLWTSEEQYF.